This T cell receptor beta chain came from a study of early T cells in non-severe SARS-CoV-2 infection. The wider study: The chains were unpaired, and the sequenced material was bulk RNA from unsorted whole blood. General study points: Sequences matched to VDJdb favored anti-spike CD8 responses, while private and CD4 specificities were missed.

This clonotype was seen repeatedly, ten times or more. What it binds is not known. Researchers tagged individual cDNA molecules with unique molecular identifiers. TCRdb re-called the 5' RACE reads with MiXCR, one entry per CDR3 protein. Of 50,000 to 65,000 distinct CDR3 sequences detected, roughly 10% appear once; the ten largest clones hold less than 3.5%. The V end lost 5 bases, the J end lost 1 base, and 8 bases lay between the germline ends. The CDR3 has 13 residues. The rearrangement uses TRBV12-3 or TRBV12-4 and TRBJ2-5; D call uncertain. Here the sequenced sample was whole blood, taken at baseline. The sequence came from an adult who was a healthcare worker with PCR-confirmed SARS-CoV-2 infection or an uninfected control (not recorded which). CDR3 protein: CASSLQVQETQYF. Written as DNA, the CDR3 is TGTGCCAGCAGTCTCCAGGTCCAAGAGACCCAGTACTTC.